These 31 T cell receptor beta chains came from one sample sequenced in a study of blood T cell repertoires in COVID-19. The data were produced by immunoSEQ multiplex PCR, yet TCRdb's version contains in-frame clones alone and is incomplete. The sample carries roughly 260,000 clones, roughly 87% recorded once. Sample: PBMCs or T cells enriched from blood (not recorded which). Source of these receptors: a woman in her twenties or thirties with acute COVID-19.

This clone was seen a few times. The V call is TRBV10-2, the J call TRBJ1-4, with TRBD1 identical over 7 bases. This CDR3 comprises 16 residues. CDR1 WSHSY and CDR2 SAAADI come from the germline V gene. Trimming removed 4 bases from V and 7 bases from J; junction bases left unmatched: 12. The CDR3 DNA follows: TGCGCCAGCAGTGTCCGAGAACAGGGGTGGGGTGAAAAACTGTTTTTT. Translation gives CASSVREQGWGEKLFF.

The chain couples TRBV11-3 to TRBJ2-3, with 9 bases aligning to TRBD2. The length of the CDR3 is 16 residues. J was trimmed by 4 bases and V by 5 bases; bases with no gene match: 10. CDR1 and CDR2 from the germline V gene are SGHNT and YENEEA. The CDR3 sequence is CASSPSLAGYPDTQYF. DNA of the CDR3: TGTGCCAGCAGCCCGAGTCTAGCGGGGTACCCAGATACGCAGTATTTT.

This sequence joins TRBV4-3 and TRBJ2-2, with D perhaps TRBD2 (6 bases). CDR1 is LGHNA and CDR2 is YSLEER in the germline V gene. This CDR3 has 17 residues. The V end lost 0 bases, the J end lost 4 bases, and 15 bases lay between the germline ends. The CDR3 protein is CASSQEPRTISTGELFF. The CDR3 DNA is TGCGCCAGCAGCCAAGAACCCCGGACTATTAGCACCGGGGAGCTGTTTTTT.

The chain couples TRBV28 to TRBJ2-7; TRBD1 aligns across 8 bases. Germline V gene lookup returns CDR1 MDHEN and CDR2 SYDVKM. The CDR3 is 14 amino acids. Trimming removed 7 bases from V and 2 bases from J; junction bases left unmatched: 7. For the CDR3, the DNA is TGTGCCAGCACCCCCGCGACAGGGGCCTACGAGCAGTACTTC. It yields the protein CASTPATGAYEQYF.

Concerning this clone itself: At one end the junction does not follow the germline gene, possibly because of a read error. V and J are TRBV4-1 and TRBJ2-4; 10 nucleotides agree with TRBD2. The CDR3 is 18 residues long. The V gene's germline CDR1 is MGHRA and CDR2 YSYEKL. The CDR3 here is CASSQGVVWSGGENIQYF. The CDR3, as DNA: TGCGCCAGCAGCCAAGGGGTAGTGTGGAGCGGGGGGGAAAATATTCAGTACTTC.

V gene TRBV11-2 combines with J gene TRBJ1-3, with a possible D match to TRBD1 (6 bases). V lost 4 bases and J 3 bases, leaving 19 bases between the germline ends. Germline values: CDR1 SGHAT, CDR2 FQNNGV. The CDR3 consists of 17 residues. This chain's CDR3 is CASSSRILRGGGNTIYF. The DNA for the CDR3 is TGTGCCAGCAGCTCCAGAATACTCAGAGGGGGTGGAAACACCATATATTTT.

This sequence joins TRBV5-1 and TRBJ2-3; maybe TRBD2 (6 bases). The CDR3 loop spans 15 amino acids. Germline V gives CDR1 SGHRS, CDR2 YFSETQ. V lost 2 bases and J 6 bases, leaving 16 bases between the germline ends. CDR3 sequence reads: CASSLGRRVRDTQYF. The CDR3 DNA is TGCGCCAGCAGCTTAGGTAGGAGGGTACGCGATACGCAGTATTTT.

The CDR3 sequence: CASSPGQGSSSPLHF. Written as DNA, the CDR3 is TGTGCCAGCAGTCCGGGACAGGGATCCTCTTCACCCCTCCACTTT. This chain connects TRBV27 to TRBJ1-6, with TRBD1 identical over 9 bases. V shed 5 bases, J shed 9 bases, and the junction held 8 bases outside the gene matches. From germline, CDR1 is MNHEY and CDR2 SMNVEV (reference sequence). CDR3 size: 15 residues.

The chain has TRBV29-1 and TRBJ1-4, with 7 bases matching TRBD1. The CDR3 extends over 13 amino acids. Germline CDR1 is SQVTM and CDR2 is ANQGSEA. V gave up 2 bases and J gave up 3 bases; unmatched junction bases: 0. CDR3 loop: CSVERGPNEKLFF. DNA for the CDR3: TGCAGCGTTGAAAGGGGGCCTAATGAAAAACTGTTTTTT.

In this sample, this clone turned up a few times. The DNA for the CDR3 is TGTGCCAGTAGTCCGCGGACTAGCGGGGGCACAGATACGCAGTATTTT. It yields the protein CASSPRTSGGTDTQYF. The rearrangement links TRBV19 to TRBJ2-3, with 12 bases identical to TRBD2. CDR1 and CDR2 from the germline V gene are LNHDA and SQIVND (reference sequence). V shed 5 bases, J shed 1 base, and the junction held 4 bases outside the gene matches. The CDR3 has 16 residues.

This clone was recorded a few times. V is TRBV7-2 and J is TRBJ1-5, with D perhaps TRBD1 (5 bases). Germline assignment: CDR1 SGHTA and CDR2 FQGNSA. The CDR3 length is 13 residues. The germline V and J ends were trimmed by 5 bases and 7 bases, with 12 bases remaining between them. CDR3 protein: CASSPGGTQPQHF. CDR3 sequence (DNA): TGTGCCAGCAGCCCCGGCGGGACGCAGCCCCAGCATTTT.

This clone showed up just once. Its ends do not fully match the called genes, so a read error is possible. V and J are TRBV23-1 and TRBJ1-2, with D tentatively TRBD1 (6 bases). TRBV23-1 is treated as an ORF (open reading frame) with a function not yet certain. The CDR3 runs 9 residues. The CDR3 sequence is CASRGAGYF. The CDR3 region has the DNA TGCGCCAGCAGGGGGGCCGGGTACTTC.

The chain is built from TRBV5-1 and TRBJ2-1, with 8 bases identical to TRBD1. With V trimmed by 2 bases and J by 5 bases, 6 bases remained unmatched. The V gene's germline CDR1 is SGHRS and CDR2 YFSETQ. The CDR3 is made up of 15 amino acids. CDR3 protein: CASSFKQGAHNEQFF. The CDR3 DNA reads as TGCGCCAGCAGCTTCAAGCAGGGGGCTCACAATGAGCAGTTCTTC. The variable domain in full, with the rest retrieved from reference TRBV5-1 and TRBJ2-1, is KAGVTQTPRYLIKTRGQQVTLSCSPISGHRSVSWYQQTPGQGLQFLFEYFSETQRNKGNFPGRFSGRQFSNSRSEMNVSTLELGDSALYLCASSFKQGAHNEQFFGPGTRLTVL.

This clone appeared a single time. This CDR3 is also generated by other DNA sequences in the sample. This chain joins TRBV19 and TRBJ1-3; D call uncertain. This CDR3 has 14 amino acids. V was shortened by 5 bases and J by 2 bases, with 10 bases between the two germline ends. Germline V gives CDR1 LNHDA, CDR2 SQIVND (reference sequence). The CDR3 loop is CASSRGGAGNTIYF. The CDR3 DNA sequence: TGTGCCAGTAGTCGCGGCGGAGCTGGAAACACCATATATTTT.

This clone was seen only once. J is TRBJ2-1 and V is TRBV24-1; TRBD1 matches at 8 bases. The germline V gene encodes CDR1 KGHDR and CDR2 SFDVKD. Trimming removed 3 bases from V and 5 bases from J; junction bases left unmatched: 5. This CDR3 is built from 15 residues. CDR3 nucleotide sequence: TGTGCCACCAGTGATCCCCTGGACAGGGACAATGAGCAGTTCTTC. Protein product: CATSDPLDRDNEQFF.

This CDR3 reads CASSGWPGYYGYTF. CDR3 coding DNA: TGCGCCAGCAGCGGATGGCCGGGATATTATGGCTACACCTTC. This rearrangement joins TRBV5-1 to TRBJ1-2; D gene uncertain. The germline CDR1 and CDR2 sequences are SGHRS and YFSETQ. V was shortened by 4 bases and J by 5 bases, with 15 bases between the two germline ends. The CDR3 has 14 amino acids.

The rearrangement joins TRBV7-9 to TRBJ1-2, with 7 bases aligning to TRBD1. V dropped 3 bases and J dropped 5; count of bases not matched to a gene: 15. This CDR3 spans 17 amino acids. Germline V CDR1 and CDR2: SEHNR, FQNEAQ (reference sequence). CDR3 protein: CASSFSSSTGTSYGYTF. The CDR3 coding sequence is TGTGCCAGCAGCTTTAGCTCATCGACAGGGACCTCTTATGGCTACACCTTC.

This chain uses TRBV5-8 with TRBJ2-7; 8 bases map to TRBD1. Trimming at V came to 5 bases and at J to 2 bases, leaving 3 bases not matched to a gene. Germline CDR1 is SGHTS and CDR2 is YDEGEE. This CDR3 spans 13 amino acids. This CDR3 reads CASRPTGAYEQYF. The CDR3 DNA follows: TGTGCCAGCAGACCGACAGGGGCCTACGAGCAGTACTTC.

The chain joins TRBV11-2 to TRBJ1-1; D gene uncertain. From germline, CDR1 is SGHAT and CDR2 FQNNGV. This CDR3 comprises 15 residues. The V end was cut by 0 bases, the J end by 6 bases, with 14 bases between. CDR3 coding DNA: TGTGCCAGCAGCTTAGAAAAGTCCCGACGGGCTGAAGCTTTCTTT. Protein: CASSLEKSRRAEAFF.

The V and J genes are TRBV7-9 and TRBJ2-1, with D possibly TRBD2 on 5 matching bases. From germline, CDR1 is SEHNR and CDR2 FQNEAQ (reference sequence). This CDR3 contains 15 residues. The V end lost 5 bases, the J end lost 2 bases, and 13 bases lay between the germline ends. The CDR3 is CASSAGPLTYNEQFF. CDR3 DNA: TGTGCCAGCAGCGCGGGCCCTCTTACCTACAATGAGCAGTTCTTC.

This chain joins TRBV10-1 and TRBJ1-1; D perhaps matches TRBD1 (6 bases). Germline V lookup: CDR1 WNHNN, CDR2 SYGVQD (reference sequence). The ends were cut back, 10 bases at V and 1 base at J, with 22 bases in the middle. This CDR3 is built from 16 residues. As DNA, the CDR3 is TGCGCCAACAAGTGCATCCAACCGGGACAGAACACTGAAGCTTTCTTT. Translation gives CANKCIQPGQNTEAFF.

The chain couples TRBV5-4 to TRBJ1-5, with D perhaps TRBD1 (5 bases). Trimming left V 0 bases short and J 8 bases short, with 18 bases between. The CDR3 totals 16 residues. Germline loops: CDR1 SGHNT, CDR2 YYREEE (reference sequence). The CDR3 reads CASSLEGRRLSEPQHF. The CDR3 DNA follows: TGTGCCAGCAGCTTGGAGGGGCGCAGGTTGTCGGAGCCCCAGCATTTT.

Only one count was recorded for this clone. This chain links TRBV13 with TRBJ2-3; TRBD2 aligns across 9 bases. V lost 6 bases to trimming and J lost 6 bases; unmatched junction nucleotides: 10. This CDR3 has 15 residues. CDR1 and CDR2 from the germline V gene are PRHDT and FYEKMQ (reference sequence). The CDR3 reads CASSPLGTSNDTQYF. CDR3 sequence (DNA): TGTGCCAGCAGTCCCCTAGGGACTAGCAACGATACGCAGTATTTT.

This clone was counted a single time. The chain is built from TRBV5-1 and TRBJ1-6, with 9 bases fitting TRBD1. J was trimmed by 10 bases and V by 2 bases; bases with no gene match: 7. CDR3 length equals 15 residues. Germline-derived CDR1 and CDR2 are SGHRS and YFSETQ. The CDR3 DNA follows: TGCGCCAGCAGCTTTGGGGACAGGGCTCGATCACCCCTCCACTTT. It is translated as CASSFGDRARSPLHF.

This sequence joins TRBV10-2 and TRBJ2-5, with 10 nucleotides matching TRBD2. From germline, CDR1 is WSHSY and CDR2 SAAADI. Losses at the gene ends were 5 bases for V and 5 bases for J; bases not matched to a gene: 11. The length of the CDR3 is 16 residues. The CDR3 sequence: CASSLLLAGAEETQYF. The CDR3 DNA reads TGCGCCAGCAGTCTCCTTCTAGCGGGGGCAGAGGAGACCCAGTACTTC.

This clone was recorded a few times. The chain is built from TRBV7-8 and TRBJ1-2; 9 bases are a match to TRBD1. V lost 0 bases, J lost 4 bases, and 6 bases stayed unmatched. The CDR3 is 16 residues long. The germline gives CDR1 SGHVS, CDR2 FQNEAQ. For the CDR3, the DNA is TGTGCCAGCAGCTTAGCTACAGGGGGCGGCTTCTATGGCTACACCTTC. This codes for CASSLATGGGFYGYTF.

The CDR3 DNA reads as TGTGCCAGCATAAGGTTTCCGACAGGGGAAGCTTTCTTT. Translating it yields CASIRFPTGEAFF. J is TRBJ1-1 and V is TRBV27, with TRBD1 matching 7 bases. The CDR3 length is 13 residues. Looked up from germline, CDR1 is MNHEY and CDR2 is SMNVEV (reference sequence). V gave up 7 bases and J gave up 8 bases; unmatched junction bases: 10.

The chain joins TRBV5-1 to TRBJ2-1, with D uncertain. Trimming shortened V by 0 bases and J by 5 bases, and 12 bases separated the two germline ends. Germline assignment: CDR1 SGHRS and CDR2 YFSETQ. The CDR3 consists of 15 residues. The CDR3 here is CASSLVLSTNNEQFF. CDR3 DNA sequence: TGCGCCAGCAGCTTGGTGCTTTCCACTAACAATGAGCAGTTCTTC.

The chain is built from TRBV5-6 and TRBJ2-1, with a weak D call TRBD2 (6 bases). Germline assignment: CDR1 SGHDT and CDR2 YYEEEE. The CDR3 runs to 14 residues. Deletions cut 3 bases from V and 8 bases from J, with 15 bases between. DNA of the CDR3: TGTGCCAGCAGCTACCCGGTGGAGGGCGATGAGCAGTTCTTC. Its translation: CASSYPVEGDEQFF.

The genes are TRBV11-2 and TRBJ2-1; 8 nucleotides line up with TRBD2. The germline V gene encodes CDR1 SGHAT and CDR2 FQNNGV. The CDR3 runs 16 residues. Trimming took 0 bases from V and 1 from J; bases not matched to a gene: 2. CDR3 amino acids: CASSLEGGGSYNEQFF. Written as DNA, the CDR3 is TGTGCCAGCAGCTTAGAGGGCGGGGGGTCCTACAATGAGCAGTTCTTC.

The chain uses TRBV6-5 and TRBJ1-5; a possible D gene is TRBD1 (5 bases). Germline values: CDR1 MNHEY, CDR2 SVGAGI. V was clipped by 6 bases and J by 3 bases, with 12 bases between them. The CDR3 consists of 14 residues. The CDR3 bases are TGTGCCAGCAGAAAGGCAGGGTACAATCAGCCCCAGCATTTT. It specifies CASRKAGYNQPQHF.